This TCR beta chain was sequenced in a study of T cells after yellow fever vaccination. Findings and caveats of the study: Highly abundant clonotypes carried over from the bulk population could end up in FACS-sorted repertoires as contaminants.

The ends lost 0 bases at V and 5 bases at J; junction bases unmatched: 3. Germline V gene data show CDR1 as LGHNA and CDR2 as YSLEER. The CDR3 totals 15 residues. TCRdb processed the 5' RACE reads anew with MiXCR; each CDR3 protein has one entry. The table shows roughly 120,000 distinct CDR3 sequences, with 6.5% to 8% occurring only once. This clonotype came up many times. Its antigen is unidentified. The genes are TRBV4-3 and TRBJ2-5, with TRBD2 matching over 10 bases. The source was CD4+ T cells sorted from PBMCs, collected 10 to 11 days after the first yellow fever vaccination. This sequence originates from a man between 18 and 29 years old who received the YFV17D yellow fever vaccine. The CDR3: CASSQELAGIETQYF. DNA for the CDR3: TGCGCCAGCAGCCAAGAACTAGCGGGAATCGAGACCCAGTACTTC.